Listed here are 11 T cell receptor beta chains from one sample, sequenced in a study of T cell repertoires in cytomegalovirus infection. Via MiXCR, TCRdb re-called the reads, giving one row per CDR3 protein. The table records 300,000 to 400,000 distinct CDR3 sequences, about a sixth of them present only once. The sequenced sample was PBMCs. The receptors derive from a human donor in good health (CMV status not recorded). Some clones in this sample may be carry-over from other donors' samples.

This chain connects TRBV5-4 to TRBJ2-7; possible D gene TRBD2, 6 bases. The CDR3 consists of 13 residues. The germline V gene has CDR1 SGHNT and CDR2 YYREEE (reference sequence). Trimming stripped 4 bases from V and 4 bases from J, with 12 bases between. CDR3 in DNA: TGTGCCAGCAGCCCTGGGGAGGTATACGAGCAGTACTTC. Amino acid sequence: CASSPGEVYEQYF. Filled out from reference TRBV5-4 and TRBJ2-7, the complete variable domain reads ETGVTQSPTHLIKTRGQQVTLRCSSQSGHNTVSWYQQALGQGPQFIFQYYREEENGRGNFPPRFSGLQFPNYSSELNVNALELDDSALYLCASSPGEVYEQYFGPGTRLTVT.

Comments on this clonotype: A read error may account for a junction end that differs from germline. V gene TRBV4-1 combines with J gene TRBJ1-1; tentative D call: TRBD1 (6 bases). The CDR3 has 15 residues. CDR1 MGHRA and CDR2 YSYEKL come from the germline V gene. As DNA, the CDR3 is TGTGCCAGCAGCCAAGACAACAGGGAGGGCACTGAAGCTTTCTTT. Its translation: CASSQDNREGTEAFF.

The chain couples TRBV15 to TRBJ2-7, with D perhaps matching TRBD1 (7 bases). This CDR3 has 15 amino acids. Between the trimmed V and J ends, which lost 1 base and 3 bases, there was a span of 13 bases. Looked up from germline, CDR1 is LNHNV and CDR2 is YYDKDF (reference sequence). CDR3 DNA sequence: TGTGCCACCAGCAGAGCTCGGGGGACAGACTACGAGCAGTACTTC. It translates to CATSRARGTDYEQYF.

Of note for this clonotype: One end of the junction is discordant with germline, which a read error may explain. V is TRBV5-3 and J is TRBJ1-1; no reliable D call. TRBV5-3 is annotated as an ORF whose role is uncertain. The CDR3 sequence is 13 residues long. For the CDR3, the DNA is TGTGCCAGCAGCTTGGAGGTGGGAACTGAAGCTTTCTTT. Translating gives CASSLEVGTEAFF.

The sample holds a few counts of this clonotype. This chain connects TRBV6-4 to TRBJ2-1; 7 nucleotides line up with TRBD2. The CDR3 loop spans 14 amino acids. V was clipped by 3 bases and J by 7 bases; unmatched bases: 6. Germline V lookup: CDR1 MRHNA, CDR2 SNTAGT. The CDR3 reads CASSEAGWGNEQFF. The CDR3 DNA reads TGTGCCAGCAGTGAAGCGGGGTGGGGGAATGAGCAGTTCTTC.

With respect to this clonotype: A read error may account for a junction end that differs from germline. The chain joins TRBV11-2 to TRBJ2-3, with 11 positions matching TRBD2. The CDR3 has 18 residues. Per the germline V gene, CDR1 is SGHAT and CDR2 is FQNNGV. The CDR3 nucleotides read TGTGCCAGCAGCTTCCGTATTCTAGCGGGAGGAGCCACAGAGACGCAGTATTTT. Its protein is CASSFRILAGGATETQYF.

This clonotype has just a few counts. V and J are TRBV10-3 and TRBJ1-2; TRBD1 matches at 7 bases. The V gene end was trimmed by 4 bases and the J gene end by 2 bases; junction bases not matched to a gene: 4. Germline V gene lookup returns CDR1 ENHRY and CDR2 SYGVKD. The CDR3 sequence is 14 residues long. This chain's CDR3 is CAISGNRGNYGYTF. The CDR3 coding sequence is TGTGCCATCAGTGGGAACAGGGGAAACTATGGCTACACCTTC.

The rearrangement joins TRBV19 to TRBJ2-7; no definite D call. The CDR3 covers 13 residues. Germline assignment: CDR1 LNHDA and CDR2 SQIVND (reference sequence). V lost 6 bases to trimming and J lost 5 bases, with 14 bases between them. CDR3 sequence: CASSPYRADEQYF. Here the CDR3 DNA reads TGTGCCAGTAGCCCCTACCGAGCTGACGAGCAGTACTTC. Based on the CDR3 plus reference TRBV19 and TRBJ2-7, the full variable domain is DGGITQSPKYLFRKEGQNVTLSCEQNLNHDAMYWYRQDPGQGLRLIYYSQIVNDFQKGDIAEGYSVSREKKESFPLTVTSAQKNPTAFYLCASSPYRADEQYFGPGTRLTVT.

The chain combines TRBV7-9 with TRBJ2-3, with D perhaps TRBD2 (6 bases). Trimming pared 2 bases from V and 0 bases from J, leaving 21 bases between. Germline CDR1 is SEHNR and CDR2 is FQNEAQ (reference sequence). The CDR3 consists of 19 residues. The CDR3, as DNA: TGTGCCAGCAGCTTATTTCCCGACCCTAGCGCCTTAAGCACAGATACGCAGTATTTT. Its translation: CASSLFPDPSALSTDTQYF. Complete variable domain (other parts from reference TRBV7-9 and TRBJ2-3): DTGVSQNPRHKITKRGQNVTFRCDPISEHNRLYWYRQTLGQGPEFLTYFQNEAQLEKSRLLSDRFSAERPKGSFSTLEIQRTEQGDSAMYLCASSLFPDPSALSTDTQYFGPGTRLTVL.

The V and J genes are TRBV11-2 and TRBJ2-7, with D perhaps TRBD1 (6 bases). This CDR3 is 14 amino acids long. Deletions cut 2 bases from V and 5 bases from J, with 13 bases between. CDR1 is SGHAT and CDR2 is FQNNGV in the germline V gene. In DNA, the CDR3 is TGTGCCAGCAGCTTAACCAGGGGCGGCAACGAGCAGTACTTC. Translation gives CASSLTRGGNEQYF.

In its sample, this clonotype was seen a few times. The chain has TRBV11-2 and TRBJ1-2, with D possibly TRBD1 on 5 matching bases. The CDR3 has 15 residues. The V end was cut by 4 bases, the J end by 2 bases, with 14 bases between. Germline V lookup: CDR1 SGHAT, CDR2 FQNNGV. CDR3 nucleotides: TGTGCCAGCAGCTCCCCCAGGGTCGGGAACTATGGCTACACCTTC. Translation gives CASSSPRVGNYGYTF.